This T cell receptor (beta chain) is drawn from a study of blood T cell repertoires in COVID-19. The data were produced by immunoSEQ multiplex PCR, yet TCRdb's version contains in-frame clones alone and is incomplete. The sample yields 300,000 to 350,000 clones, approximately 86% seen once. The V end lost 0 bases, the J end lost 3 bases, and 15 bases lay between the germline ends. Per germline, CDR1 LGHNA and CDR2 YSLEER. The CDR3 is 17 residues long. Participants, about 18 to 90 years old, spanned around 25 US areas. The clonotype was recovered from a woman between 35 and 50 years old with acute COVID-19. The V gene is TRBV4-3, the J gene TRBJ2-4; the D is unclear. Sequencing was carried out using PBMCs or T cells enriched from blood (not recorded which). CDR3 in DNA: TGCGCCAGCAGCCAAGAAGCCAGAGGTACGGTCAAAAACATTCAGTACTTC. This encodes CASSQEARGTVKNIQYF.